A single sample gave rise to the 21 T cell receptor beta chains below, sequenced in a study of blood T cell repertoires in COVID-19. Repertoires were generated with immunoSEQ multiplex PCR, while TCRdb's copy carries only in-frame clones and drops some. Among 300,000 to 350,000 clones, approximately 88% were seen once, and the ten largest hold 5%. The material sequenced was PBMCs or T cells enriched from blood (not recorded which). These TCRs come from a man aged 25-40 years who had recovered from COVID-19.

The CDR3 loop reads CASSSAAVSNTGELFF. DNA of the CDR3: TGTGCCAGCAGTTCCGCGGCAGTTTCGAACACCGGGGAGCTGTTTTTT. This chain uses TRBV28 with TRBJ2-2; D uncertain. Germline-derived CDR1 and CDR2 are MDHEN and SYDVKM. Trimming left V 4 bases short and J 0 bases short, with 12 bases between. This CDR3 has 16 residues.

This clone was counted only a few times. The V gene is TRBV10-1, the J gene TRBJ2-7; D might be TRBD2 (6 bases). Germline V gene lookup returns CDR1 WNHNN and CDR2 SYGVQD (reference sequence). The CDR3 is 15 residues long. V was shortened by 11 bases and J by 2 bases, with 22 bases between the two germline ends. This chain's CDR3 is CAGPKERTTPYEQYF. The CDR3 bases are TGCGCCGGGCCTAAGGAACGGACTACACCCTACGAGCAGTACTTC.

The V call is TRBV2, the J call TRBJ2-5; weak D call: TRBD1 (5 bases). Per germline, CDR1 SNHLY and CDR2 FYNNEI. This CDR3 region has 16 residues. Trimming left V 3 bases short and J 1 base short, with 15 bases between. CDR3 coding DNA: TGTGCCAGCAGTGACCTAGGCAGGGCCATCCAAGAGACCCAGTACTTC. The encoded protein is CASSDLGRAIQETQYF.

V and J are TRBV3-1 (or the pseudogene TRBV3-2) and TRBJ1-1; D uncertain. Trimming cost V 4 bases and J 6 bases, with 15 bases left between them. The CDR3 runs to 14 residues. CDR1 and CDR2 from the germline V gene are LGHDT and YNNKEL (reference sequence). Here the CDR3 reads CASSRRAGGSEAFF. For the CDR3, the DNA is TGTGCCAGCAGCCGGCGGGCGGGCGGTTCTGAAGCTTTCTTT.

The chain carries TRBV4-1 and TRBJ2-5; the match to TRBD1 covers 7 bases. The CDR3 is 16 amino acids. Germline V gene lookup returns CDR1 MGHRA and CDR2 YSYEKL. V lost 2 bases, J lost 2 bases, and 8 bases stayed unmatched. In DNA form, the CDR3 reads TGCGCCAGCAGCCAACCCGAGGCAGGGGGACAAGAGACCCAGTACTTC. Its translation: CASSQPEAGGQETQYF.

The chain combines TRBV29-1 with TRBJ1-2, with TRBD1 identical over 10 bases. The CDR3 consists of 14 residues. Germline V gene data show CDR1 as SQVTM and CDR2 as ANQGSEA. V trimming: 5 bases; J trimming: 7 bases; junction bases outside the gene matches: 10. The CDR3 reads CSVSGDRGFRGYTF. Here the CDR3 DNA reads TGCAGCGTTTCGGGGGACAGGGGATTCCGTGGCTACACCTTC.

The rearrangement links TRBV28 to TRBJ2-1, with 10 bases fitting TRBD1. V lost 8 bases and J lost 3; bases outside the gene matches: 7. In germline, CDR1 is MDHEN, CDR2 SYDVKM. This CDR3 contains 15 residues. DNA of the CDR3: TGTGCCAGCCTTTCTCGGGACAGGGGCTACAATGAGCAGTTCTTC. This codes for CASLSRDRGYNEQFF. The variable domain in full, completed from reference TRBV28 and TRBJ2-1, reads DVKVTQSSRYLVKRTGEKVFLECVQDMDHENMFWYRQDPGLGLRLIYFSYDVKMKEKGDIPEGYSVSREKKERFSLILESASTNQTSMYLCASLSRDRGYNEQFFGPGTRLTVL.

CDR3 in amino acids: CAGRTGKYTDTQYF. As DNA, the CDR3 is TGTGCCGGACGGACAGGGAAATACACAGATACGCAGTATTTT. This chain links TRBV5-6 with TRBJ2-3; 8 bases align to TRBD1. Per the germline V gene, CDR1 is SGHDT and CDR2 is YYEEEE. The CDR3 sequence is 14 residues long. Losses at the gene ends were 10 bases for V and 2 bases for J; bases not matched to a gene: 9.

The genes are TRBV28 and TRBJ1-1; no definite D call. Germline V gene sequence: CDR1 MDHEN, CDR2 SYDVKM. The length of the CDR3 is 14 residues. V was trimmed by 6 bases and J by 6 bases, leaving 17 bases between them. CDR3 protein: CASRAGSYHPEAFF. CDR3 bases: TGTGCCAGCAGGGCCGGGTCCTACCATCCTGAAGCTTTCTTT.

This clone was counted a single time. The CDR3 is CASSFLPGLIYGYTF. CDR3 coding DNA: TGTGCCAGCAGTTTTCTCCCAGGGTTGATATATGGCTACACCTTC. The chain uses TRBV27 and TRBJ1-2, with D tentatively TRBD1 (5 bases). The CDR3 is 15 amino acids. The germline V gene has CDR1 MNHEY and CDR2 SMNVEV (reference sequence). V was shortened by 3 bases and J by 5 bases, with 16 bases between the two germline ends.

This chain links TRBV7-9 with TRBJ1-2; D unclear. The germline gives CDR1 SEHNR, CDR2 FQNEAQ (reference sequence). V was trimmed by 3 bases and J by 2 bases, leaving 13 bases between them. This CDR3 comprises 15 residues. This CDR3 is CASSFKEGLNYGYTF. The CDR3 DNA follows: TGTGCCAGCAGCTTCAAAGAGGGATTAAACTATGGCTACACCTTC.

This clone came up a few times. The chain recombines TRBV5-1 with TRBJ1-1; the D is unclear. V gave up 0 bases and J gave up 0 bases, with 6 bases separating them. Germline V gene lookup returns CDR1 SGHRS and CDR2 YFSETQ. The CDR3 length is 14 residues. CDR3 nucleotides: TGCGCCAGCAGCTTGGGTCGGGTGAACACTGAAGCTTTCTTT. It codes for CASSLGRVNTEAFF. Drawing the rest from reference TRBV5-1 and TRBJ1-1, the complete variable domain is KAGVTQTPRYLIKTRGQQVTLSCSPISGHRSVSWYQQTPGQGLQFLFEYFSETQRNKGNFPGRFSGRQFSNSRSEMNVSTLELGDSALYLCASSLGRVNTEAFFGQGTRLTVV.

This chain uses TRBV2 with TRBJ1-6; tentatively, D is TRBD1 (6 bases). Trimming cost V 6 bases and J 12 bases, with 21 bases left between them. The CDR3 is 15 residues long. Germline V gives CDR1 SNHLY, CDR2 FYNNEI. The CDR3 here is CASSLGGQVQLPLHF. CDR3 in DNA: TGTGCCAGCAGCCTCGGGGGGCAGGTACAGTTACCCCTCCACTTT.

The rearrangement links TRBV6-6 to TRBJ1-3; no clear D gene. The CDR3 loop spans 16 amino acids. Germline CDR1 and CDR2: MNHNY and SVGAGI (reference sequence). The V end was cut by 5 bases, the J end by 0 bases, with 14 bases between. For the CDR3, the DNA is TGTGCCAGCAGTCGACCTCCAGGCTTCTCTGGAAACACCATATATTTT. This gives the protein CASSRPPGFSGNTIYF.

The chain recombines TRBV5-6 with TRBJ2-1, with D perhaps matching TRBD2 (5 bases). Germline CDR1 reads SGHDT; CDR2 reads YYEEEE. Trimming cost V 4 bases and J 8 bases, with 19 bases left between them. This CDR3 comprises 15 residues. CDR3 amino acids: CASSRDLLDIDEQFF. DNA of the CDR3: TGTGCCAGCAGCCGGGATTTACTAGACATTGATGAGCAGTTCTTC.

The V and J genes are TRBV5-1 and TRBJ2-5; 8 bases are shared with TRBD1. The V segment lost 4 bases and the J segment 5 bases; nucleotides outside the gene matches: 13. The CDR3 is made up of 16 amino acids. Germline values: CDR1 SGHRS, CDR2 YFSETQ. The CDR3 DNA follows: TGCGCCAGCAGCCCCCAGGGGGCTTCGGGTGGTGAGACCCAGTACTTC. This gives the protein CASSPQGASGGETQYF. The whole variable domain, filled in from reference TRBV5-1 and TRBJ2-5, reads KAGVTQTPRYLIKTRGQQVTLSCSPISGHRSVSWYQQTPGQGLQFLFEYFSETQRNKGNFPGRFSGRQFSNSRSEMNVSTLELGDSALYLCASSPQGASGGETQYFGPGTRLLVL.

This sequence joins TRBV27 and TRBJ1-6; weak D call: TRBD1 (6 bases). The length of the CDR3 is 14 residues. Trimming left V 2 bases short and J 10 bases short, with 12 bases between. Germline CDR1 and CDR2: MNHEY and SMNVEV (reference sequence). CDR3 protein: CASSLGGGGSPLHF. CDR3 in DNA: TGTGCCAGCAGTTTAGGAGGGGGGGGATCACCCCTCCACTTT.

The V gene is TRBV6-1, the J gene TRBJ1-6; D is uncertain. V was trimmed by 1 base and J by 9 bases, leaving 10 bases between them. The CDR3 consists of 14 residues. In germline, CDR1 is MNHNS, CDR2 SASEGT. The chain's CDR3 is CASSEGWASSPLHF. The CDR3 DNA reads as TGTGCCAGCAGTGAAGGTTGGGCGAGTTCACCCCTCCACTTT.

V usage is TRBV30 and J usage is TRBJ2-2; possibly TRBD1 for D (5 bases). CDR3 length: 13 amino acids. V was cut by 0 bases and J by 6 bases, with 8 bases left in between. Germline-derived CDR1 and CDR2 are GTSNPN and SVGIG (reference sequence). The CDR3 loop is CAWSVSRAGELFF. The CDR3 DNA is TGTGCCTGGAGTGTATCCAGGGCCGGGGAGCTGTTTTTT.

This clone was seen a few times. The chain couples TRBV10-3 to TRBJ2-1; 10 bases agree with TRBD1. The CDR3 is 14 residues long. The V segment lost 5 bases and the J segment 7 bases; nucleotides outside the gene matches: 5. Per the germline V gene, CDR1 is ENHRY and CDR2 is SYGVKD. The CDR3 coding sequence is TGTGCCATCAGTACTCGACAGGGGGCGAATGAGCAGTTCTTC. This codes for CAISTRQGANEQFF.

CDR3 loop: CASRPGQGYEQYF. The CDR3 DNA reads as TGTGCCAGCAGGCCGGGACAGGGTTACGAGCAGTACTTC. The V gene is TRBV6-5, the J gene TRBJ2-7, with 9 bases identical to TRBD1. This CDR3 spans 13 amino acids. Per germline, CDR1 MNHEY and CDR2 SVGAGI. The trim removed 6 bases at V and 4 bases at J, leaving 4 bases unmatched.